The next 10 T cell receptor beta chains were all read from a single sample in a study of graft-versus-host responses after intestinal transplantation. The data were produced by immunoSEQ multiplex PCR, yet TCRdb's version contains in-frame clones alone and is incomplete. The sample lists about 64,000 clones, around nine tenths seen once, with about 6.9% in the top ten. Material: bone marrow, obtained almost 750 days after intestinal transplantation. The source is a human patient who received an intestinal transplant, so some T cells may come from the graft donor.

V is TRBV28 and J is TRBJ2-3, with 7 nucleotides matching TRBD1. The germline V gene has CDR1 MDHEN and CDR2 SYDVKM. The CDR3 is made up of 19 amino acids. After removal of 1 base from V and 0 bases from J, the junction contained 13 bases not matched to a gene. The CDR3 protein is CASSLSGDSVNPSTDTQYF. Here the CDR3 DNA reads TGTGCCAGCAGTTTATCAGGGGACAGCGTAAACCCTAGCACAGATACGCAGTATTTT.

In DNA form, the CDR3 reads TGTGCCAGCAGCACCCTTGATGGGAGTTACAATGAGCAGTTCTTC. Its protein product is CASSTLDGSYNEQFF. The chain has TRBV7-2 and TRBJ2-1; D is perhaps TRBD2 (5 bases). The CDR3 contains 15 residues. CDR1 and CDR2 (germline): SGHTA, FQGNSA. V lost 5 bases, J lost 4 bases, and 15 bases lay in between.

The chain combines TRBV11-2 with TRBJ2-1; 8 positions match TRBD1. Germline lookup yields CDR1 SGHAT and CDR2 FQNNGV. The CDR3 is 15 amino acids. The V and J ends lost 5 bases and 2 bases, in that order; junction bases with no gene match: 5. CDR3 DNA: TGTGCCAGCAGCCCGGACAGGGTAACCTACAATGAGCAGTTCTTC. This codes for CASSPDRVTYNEQFF.

This rearrangement joins TRBV5-4 to TRBJ1-6; D might be TRBD1 (5 bases). This CDR3 contains 16 residues. Germline lookup yields CDR1 SGHNT and CDR2 YYREEE (reference sequence). Trimming removed 3 bases from V and 9 bases from J, with 19 bases in between. CDR3 sequence reads: CASSCRPNQGTSPLHF. In DNA form, the CDR3 reads TGTGCCAGCAGCTGCCGCCCAAACCAAGGGACTTCACCCCTCCACTTT.

The chain couples TRBV11-2 to TRBJ2-1; tentative D call: TRBD1 (6 bases). The CDR3 is 18 amino acids. Trimming took 0 bases from V and 3 from J, leaving 18 bases between them. In germline, CDR1 is SGHAT, CDR2 FQNNGV. The CDR3 region has the DNA TGTGCCAGCAGCTTAGATCTTGGTCGCAGGGGAAGCTACAATGAGCAGTTCTTC. This translates into CASSLDLGRRGSYNEQFF. Combining the CDR3 with reference TRBV11-2 and TRBJ2-1 gives the whole variable domain EAGVAQSPRYKIIEKRQSVAFWCNPISGHATLYWYQQILGQGPKLLIQFQNNGVVDDSQLPKDRFSAERLKGVDSTLKIQPAKLEDSAVYLCASSLDLGRRGSYNEQFFGPGTRLTVL.

The V and J genes are TRBV7-9 and TRBJ1-2; D remains ambiguous. From germline, CDR1 is SEHNR and CDR2 FQNEAQ (reference sequence). Trimming removed 1 base at V and 0 bases at J, with 21 bases between. CDR3 size: 19 residues. Here the CDR3 DNA reads TGTGCCAGCAGCTTAGTTTTAAGCGGTACGGGGATAGCTAACTATGGCTACACCTTC. Amino acid sequence: CASSLVLSGTGIANYGYTF.

The table lists this clone with a few counts. This chain uses TRBV28 with TRBJ2-1; 9 nucleotides line up with TRBD2. This CDR3 is built from 14 residues. From germline, CDR1 is MDHEN and CDR2 SYDVKM. V trimming: 7 bases; J trimming: 7 bases; junction bases outside the gene matches: 8. CDR3 amino acids: CASTPGLAKNEQFF. The CDR3 coding sequence is TGTGCCAGCACCCCGGGACTAGCAAAAAATGAGCAGTTCTTC. The full variable domain, completed using reference TRBV28 and TRBJ2-1, is DVKVTQSSRYLVKRTGEKVFLECVQDMDHENMFWYRQDPGLGLRLIYFSYDVKMKEKGDIPEGYSVSREKKERFSLILESASTNQTSMYLCASTPGLAKNEQFFGPGTRLTVL.

The V call is TRBV7-9, the J call TRBJ2-7; D is uncertain. The V gene lost 5 bases and the J gene lost 1 base, with 9 bases spanning the gap. Germline-derived CDR1 and CDR2 are SEHNR and FQNEAQ (reference sequence). The CDR3 totals 13 residues. The DNA of the CDR3 is TGTGCCAGCAGCCTCGGGCGATCCTACGAGCAGTACTTC. The encoded protein is CASSLGRSYEQYF.

The chain employs TRBV6-6 and TRBJ1-4; possible D gene TRBD1, 5 bases. Per the germline V gene, CDR1 is MNHNY and CDR2 is SVGAGI (reference sequence). The CDR3 covers 13 residues. Trimming left V 8 bases short and J 7 bases short, with 14 bases between. CDR3 nucleotide sequence: TGTGCCAGCGGCAGGGACCCGTCTGAAAAACTGTTTTTT. Encoded protein: CASGRDPSEKLFF.

V is TRBV27 and J is TRBJ2-1; D remains ambiguous. This CDR3 is 16 amino acids long. Germline CDR1 reads MNHEY; CDR2 reads SMNVEV (reference sequence). Deletions cut 0 bases from V and 0 bases from J, with 9 bases between. The CDR3 coding sequence is TGTGCCAGCAGTTTATCGCGCAGACGCTCCTACAATGAGCAGTTCTTC. Its protein product is CASSLSRRRSYNEQFF.